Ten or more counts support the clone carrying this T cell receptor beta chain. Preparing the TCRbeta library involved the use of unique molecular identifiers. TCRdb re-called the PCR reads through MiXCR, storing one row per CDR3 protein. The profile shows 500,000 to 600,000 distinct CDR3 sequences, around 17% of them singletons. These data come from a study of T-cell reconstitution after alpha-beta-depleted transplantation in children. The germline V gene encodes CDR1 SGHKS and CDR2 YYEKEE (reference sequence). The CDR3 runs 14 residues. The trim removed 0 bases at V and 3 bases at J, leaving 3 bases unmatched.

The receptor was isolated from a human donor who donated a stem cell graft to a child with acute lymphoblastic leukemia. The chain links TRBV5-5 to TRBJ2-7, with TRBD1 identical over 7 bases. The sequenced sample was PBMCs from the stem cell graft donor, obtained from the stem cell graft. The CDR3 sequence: CASSLGQGNYEQYF. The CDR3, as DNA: TGTGCCAGCAGCTTGGGACAGGGTAACTACGAGCAGTACTTC.